The 16 T cell receptor beta chains presented below share a single source sample, sequenced in a study of T cells in Graves' hyperthyroidism and ophthalmopathy. The TCR beta CDR3 regions underwent amplification using RNA transcripts as the source. A first-round RT-PCR of the TCR CDR3 used the HTBI primer set. Each CDR3 protein is one row after TCRdb ran MiXCR on the multiplex PCR reads. The sample includes 370,000 or so distinct CDR3 sequences, about 15% of them seen just once. Sequenced: blood. The receptors were sampled from a woman aged 18-29 years with Graves' hyperthyroidism that later progressed to Graves' ophthalmopathy.

The table lists this clonotype with many counts. The rearrangement joins TRBV7-9 to TRBJ2-7, with a weak D call TRBD2 (5 bases). Germline values: CDR1 SEHNR, CDR2 FQNEAQ (reference sequence). Trimming took 5 bases from V and 4 from J, leaving 12 bases between them. This CDR3 is built from 13 residues. The CDR3 sequence: CASSPKTSYEQYF. The CDR3 coding sequence is TGTGCCAGCAGCCCCAAAACTAGTTACGAGCAGTACTTC.

This clonotype was observed a handful of times. The chain carries TRBV5-6 and TRBJ2-3; D unresolved. V lost 0 bases and J lost 9, with 11 bases in between. The CDR3 length is 13 residues. CDR1 is SGHDT, CDR2 YYEEEE, per germline. The CDR3 reads CASSLGGDTTQYF. In nucleotides, the CDR3 is TGTGCCAGCAGCTTGGGTGGGGATACAACGCAGTATTTT.

The V gene is TRBV7-9, the J gene TRBJ2-1, with a weak D call TRBD1 (5 bases). The CDR3 contains 15 residues. V lost 5 bases and J lost 0, with 11 bases in between. Germline lookup yields CDR1 SEHNR and CDR2 FQNEAQ (reference sequence). For the CDR3, the DNA is TGTGCCAGCAGCCAGGGCTACAGCTCCTACAATGAGCAGTTCTTC. Translating gives CASSQGYSSYNEQFF. The whole variable domain, filled in from reference TRBV7-9 and TRBJ2-1, reads DTGVSQNPRHKITKRGQNVTFRCDPISEHNRLYWYRQTLGQGPEFLTYFQNEAQLEKSRLLSDRFSAERPKGSFSTLEIQRTEQGDSAMYLCASSQGYSSYNEQFFGPGTRLTVL.

At least ten counts were recorded for this clonotype. The chain combines TRBV4-1 with TRBJ2-1; D is ambiguous. Trimming stripped 0 bases from V and 6 bases from J, with 6 bases between. In germline, CDR1 is MGHRA, CDR2 YSYEKL. The CDR3 covers 13 residues. DNA of the CDR3: TGCGCCAGCAGCCAAGAGACTGGCAATGAGCAGTTCTTC. It encodes CASSQETGNEQFF.

The sample holds a few counts of this clonotype. The rearrangement uses TRBV4-1 and TRBJ2-5, with 7 bases identical to TRBD1. This CDR3 has 18 amino acids. Germline values: CDR1 MGHRA, CDR2 YSYEKL. Losses at the gene ends were 6 bases for V and 0 bases for J; bases not matched to a gene: 16. The CDR3 DNA reads as TGCGCCAGCAGAAAGGTGCTACAGGGGCCAATGTACCAAGAGACCCAGTACTTC. Amino acid sequence: CASRKVLQGPMYQETQYF.

This clonotype was seen repeatedly, ten times or more. The chain recombines TRBV27 with TRBJ1-5; D remains ambiguous. The CDR3 totals 12 residues. Germline V lookup: CDR1 MNHEY, CDR2 SMNVEV (reference sequence). V was shortened by 9 bases and J by 5 bases, with 11 bases between the two germline ends. The CDR3 region has the DNA TGTGCCAGTCGGATGGCGGATCAGCCCCAGCATTTT. It is translated as CASRMADQPQHF.

CDR3 sequence reads: CASKDRVGEKLFF. CDR3 sequence (DNA): TGTGCCAGCAAGGACAGGGTAGGCGAAAAACTGTTTTTT. V is TRBV12-3 or TRBV12-4 and J is TRBJ1-4, with 8 nucleotides matching TRBD1. V was clipped by 7 bases and J by 8 bases; unmatched bases: 6. CDR3 length equals 13 residues.

Ten or more counts support this clonotype. The chain recombines TRBV29-1 with TRBJ2-5; 12 positions match TRBD2. After removal of 4 bases from V and 4 bases from J, the junction contained 4 bases not matched to a gene. The CDR3 runs to 14 residues. The V gene's germline CDR1 is SQVTM and CDR2 ANQGSEA. The CDR3 nucleotides are TGCAGCGTTGCCCAACTAGCGGGAGGAGAGACCCAGTACTTC. It is translated as CSVAQLAGGETQYF.

The genes are TRBV7-9 and TRBJ1-1, with a possible D match to TRBD1 (6 bases). From germline, CDR1 is SEHNR and CDR2 FQNEAQ (reference sequence). With 5 bases removed from V and 1 base from J, the gap between germline ends came to 11 bases. This CDR3 spans 14 amino acids. For the CDR3, the DNA is TGTGCCAGCAGCATTGACAGGCCGAACACTGAAGCTTTCTTT. Protein product: CASSIDRPNTEAFF.

There are many counts of this clonotype. The rearrangement joins TRBV20-1 to TRBJ2-7; 7 nucleotides line up with TRBD2. The CDR3 runs to 15 residues. The V gene's germline CDR1 is DFQATT and CDR2 SNEGSKA (reference sequence). V shed 3 bases and J 1 base; nucleotides not matched to a gene: 9. CDR3 residues: CSASPETSWSYEQYF. For the CDR3, the DNA is TGCAGTGCTAGCCCCGAGACTAGCTGGTCCTACGAGCAGTACTTC.

This clonotype was observed at least ten times. DNA for the CDR3: TGCAGTGCCACACTAGCGGGAAAGGGGGCAGATACGCAGTATTTT. Protein sequence: CSATLAGKGADTQYF. V and J are TRBV20-1 and TRBJ2-3; TRBD2 matches 10 bases. J gave up 4 bases and V 6 bases, and 10 bases lay outside the gene matches. This CDR3 is 15 amino acids long. CDR1 and CDR2 (germline): DFQATT, SNEGSKA (reference sequence).

This clonotype was observed a handful of times. V and J are TRBV4-1 and TRBJ1-2; weak D call: TRBD1 (5 bases). Trimming shortened V by 1 base and J by 7 bases, and 19 bases separated the two germline ends. This CDR3 spans 16 amino acids. Germline CDR1 and CDR2: MGHRA and YSYEKL. CDR3 amino acids: CASSQAWSRENFGYTF. As DNA, the CDR3 is TGCGCCAGCAGCCAAGCGTGGAGCAGGGAGAATTTTGGCTACACCTTC.

V usage is TRBV3-1 and J usage is TRBJ1-3, with 8 positions matching TRBD1. Germline values: CDR1 LGHDT, CDR2 YNNKEL (reference sequence). With 6 bases clipped from V and 4 bases from J, the junction kept 5 bases outside the gene matches. This CDR3 has 14 residues. CDR3 residues: CASSTGQAGNTIYF. The CDR3, as DNA: TGTGCCAGCAGTACGGGACAGGCGGGAAACACCATATATTTT. The entire variable domain, with the rest obtained from reference TRBV3-1 and TRBJ1-3, is as follows: DTAVSQTPKYLVTQMGNDKSIKCEQNLGHDTMYWYKQDSKKFLKIMFSYNNKELIINETVPNRFSPKSPDKAHLNLHINSLELGDSAVYFCASSTGQAGNTIYFGEGSWLTVV.

The rearrangement joins TRBV7-9 to TRBJ2-2, with a tentative D call TRBD2 (7 bases). With 11 bases removed from V and 1 base from J, the gap between germline ends came to 14 bases. The CDR3 is 14 residues long. CDR1 is SEHNR, CDR2 FQNEAQ, per germline (reference sequence). In DNA, the CDR3 is TGTGCCGCGGGGGCCCCCCGGAACACCGGGGAGCTGTTTTTT. Protein: CAAGAPRNTGELFF.

This clonotype was detected many times. The chain has TRBV12-3 or TRBV12-4 and TRBJ1-1; D remains unclear. V was pared by 5 bases and J by 1 base, with 8 bases between. The CDR3 is 13 amino acids. Written as DNA, the CDR3 is TGTGCCAGCAGTCGAACCACGAACACTGAAGCTTTCTTT. The encoded protein is CASSRTTNTEAFF.

This clonotype occurred a few times. V is TRBV7-2 and J is TRBJ2-6; tentatively, D is TRBD2 (6 bases). This CDR3 contains 18 residues. Deletions cut 5 bases from V and 0 bases from J, with 17 bases between. Germline CDR1 is SGHTA and CDR2 is FQGNSA. The CDR3 sequence is CASSPGPIGGSGANVLTF. DNA of the CDR3: TGTGCCAGCAGCCCAGGCCCTATCGGGGGCTCTGGGGCCAACGTCCTGACTTTC.